This TCR beta chain was sequenced during a study of post-analysis software for immune sequencing data. This clonotype was counted a few times. What it binds is unknown. General study findings and limits: Multiple sclerosis patients had significantly lower normalized Chao1 diversity than controls.

Unique molecular identifiers tagged the TCR beta cDNA libraries. Input amounts of about 0.85 to 10 million T cells were used. These gave 500,000 or so cDNA molecules, so each molecule approximated one T cell. Using its own MiXCR run on the PCR reads, TCRdb lists one record per CDR3 protein. The table has roughly 700,000 distinct CDR3 sequences, roughly 29% seen once. This clonotype was obtained from a girl aged 5 to 17 with multiple sclerosis. Sample: blood.

As DNA, the CDR3 is TGTGCCAGCAGCTTAAGGGGGCAAAGTCAGCCCCAGCATTTT. Translation: CASSLRGQSQPQHF. This sequence joins TRBV7-2 and TRBJ1-5, with 7 nucleotides matching TRBD1. The germline CDR1 and CDR2 sequences are SGHTA and FQGNSA. After removal of 2 bases from V and 6 bases from J, the junction contained 4 bases not matched to a gene. The CDR3 is 14 amino acids.